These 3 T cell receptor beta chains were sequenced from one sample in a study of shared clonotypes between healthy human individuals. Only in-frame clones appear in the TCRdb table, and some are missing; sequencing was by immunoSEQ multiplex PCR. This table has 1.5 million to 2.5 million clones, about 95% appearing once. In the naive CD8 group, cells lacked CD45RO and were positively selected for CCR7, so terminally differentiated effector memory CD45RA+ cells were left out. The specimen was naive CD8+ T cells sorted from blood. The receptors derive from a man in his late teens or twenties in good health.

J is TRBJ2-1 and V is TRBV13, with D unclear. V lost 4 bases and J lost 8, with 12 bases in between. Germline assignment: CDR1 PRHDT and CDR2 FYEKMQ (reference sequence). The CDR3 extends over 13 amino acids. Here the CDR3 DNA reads TGTGCCAGCAGCTACAGTGGGCCCGATGAGCAGTTCTTC. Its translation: CASSYSGPDEQFF.

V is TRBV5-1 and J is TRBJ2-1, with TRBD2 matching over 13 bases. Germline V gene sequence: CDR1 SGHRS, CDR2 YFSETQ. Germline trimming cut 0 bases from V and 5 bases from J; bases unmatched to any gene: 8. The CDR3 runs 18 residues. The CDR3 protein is CASSLGALGLAGDNEQFF. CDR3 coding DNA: TGCGCCAGCAGCTTGGGGGCGCTTGGACTAGCGGGAGACAATGAGCAGTTCTTC.

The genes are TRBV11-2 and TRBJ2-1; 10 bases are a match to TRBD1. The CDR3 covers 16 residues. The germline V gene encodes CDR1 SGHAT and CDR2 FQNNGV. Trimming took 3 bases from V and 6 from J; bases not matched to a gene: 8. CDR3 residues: CASSFGTGVIGNEQFF. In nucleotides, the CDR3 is TGTGCCAGCAGCTTCGGGACAGGGGTGATAGGCAATGAGCAGTTCTTC.